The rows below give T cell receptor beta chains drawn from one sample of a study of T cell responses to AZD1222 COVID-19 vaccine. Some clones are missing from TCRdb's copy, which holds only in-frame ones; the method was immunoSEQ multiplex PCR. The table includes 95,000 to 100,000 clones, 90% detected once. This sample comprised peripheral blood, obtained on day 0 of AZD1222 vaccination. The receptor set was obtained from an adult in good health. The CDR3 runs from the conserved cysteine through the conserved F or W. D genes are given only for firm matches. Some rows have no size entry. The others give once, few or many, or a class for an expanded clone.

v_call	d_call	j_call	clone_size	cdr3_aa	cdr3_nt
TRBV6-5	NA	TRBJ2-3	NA	CASSSTLLRTDTQYF	TGTGCCAGCAGTTCAACCCTACTAAGAACAGATACGCAGTATTTT
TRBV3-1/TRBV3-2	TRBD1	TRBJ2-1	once	CASSQHPGQGFNEQFF	TGTGCCAGCAGCCAACATCCGGGACAGGGATTCAATGAGCAGTTCTTC
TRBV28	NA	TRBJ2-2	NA	CASSFPGTGELFF	TGTGCCAGCAGTTTCCCCGGCACCGGGGAGCTGTTTTTT
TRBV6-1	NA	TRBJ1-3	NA	CASSEAGLEDTIYF	TGTGCCAGCAGTGAAGCGGGGTTGGAGGACACCATATATTTT
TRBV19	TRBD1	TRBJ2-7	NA	CASSQGTGIYEQYF	TGTGCCAGTAGCCAAGGGACAGGGATCTACGAGCAGTACTTC
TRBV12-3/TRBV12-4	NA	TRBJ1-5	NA	CASSSSANQPQHF	TGTGCCAGCAGTTCGTCGGCTAATCAGCCCCAGCATTTT
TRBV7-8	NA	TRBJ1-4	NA	CASSLDLGFEKLFF	TGTGCCAGCAGCTTGGACCTAGGGTTCGAAAAACTGTTTTTT
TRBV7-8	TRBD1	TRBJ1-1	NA	CASSVRPGQGRNTEAFF	TGTGCCAGCAGCGTACGTCCGGGACAGGGGCGGAACACTGAAGCTTTCTTT
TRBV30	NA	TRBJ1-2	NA	CAWSGRGDGYTF	TGTGCCTGGAGTGGTAGGGGGGATGGCTACACCTTC
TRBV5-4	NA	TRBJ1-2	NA	CASSLYGGEGYGYTF	TGTGCCAGCAGCTTGTACGGTGGAGAAGGGTATGGCTACACCTTC
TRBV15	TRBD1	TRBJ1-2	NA	CATSRRDSYGYTF	TGTGCCACCAGCCGCCGGGACAGCTATGGCTACACCTTC
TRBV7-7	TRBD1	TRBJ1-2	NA	CASSFGRGQANYGYTF	TGTGCCAGCAGCTTTGGCAGGGGGCAAGCTAACTATGGCTACACCTTC
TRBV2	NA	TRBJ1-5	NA	CASSPEQGNQPQHF	TGTGCCAGCAGTCCTGAACAGGGTAATCAGCCCCAGCATTTT
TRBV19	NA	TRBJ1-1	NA	CATTQESNTEAFF	TGTGCCACAACACAGGAGTCGAACACTGAAGCTTTCTTT
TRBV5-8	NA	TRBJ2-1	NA	CASSLGGPNNEQFF	TGTGCCAGCAGCTTGGGGGGACCGAACAATGAGCAGTTCTTC
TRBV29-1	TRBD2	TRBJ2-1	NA	CSVGSGVNSYNEQFF	TGCAGCGTTGGCAGCGGGGTAAACTCCTACAATGAGCAGTTCTTC
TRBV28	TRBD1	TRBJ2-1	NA	CASSPDRGPYNEQFF	TGTGCCAGCAGTCCCGACAGGGGACCTTACAATGAGCAGTTCTTC
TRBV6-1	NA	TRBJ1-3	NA	CASSEVQGEATIYF	TGTGCCAGCAGTGAAGTCCAGGGTGAGGCCACCATATATTTT
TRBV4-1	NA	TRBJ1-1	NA	CASSQEAGFEAFF	TGCGCCAGCAGCCAAGAAGCGGGTTTTGAAGCTTTCTTT
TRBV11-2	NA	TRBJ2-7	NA	CASSLWIGPAGSYEQYF	TGTGCCAGCAGTTTATGGATTGGGCCGGCGGGCTCCTACGAGCAGTACTTC
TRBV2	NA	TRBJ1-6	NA	CASSERRGQEGVF	TGTGCCAGCAGTGAGCGACGTGGTCAGGAGGGGGTTTTT
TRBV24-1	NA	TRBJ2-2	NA	CATSDFRDGTGELFF	TGTGCCACCAGTGATTTCAGGGATGGAACCGGGGAGCTGTTTTTT
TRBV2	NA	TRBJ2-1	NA	CASRGGPDSSYNEQFF	TGTGCCAGCAGGGGGGGACCAGATAGCTCCTACAATGAGCAGTTCTTC
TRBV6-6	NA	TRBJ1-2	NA	CASSYFPGARYGYTF	TGTGCCAGCAGTTACTTTCCAGGGGCGCGCTATGGCTACACCTTC
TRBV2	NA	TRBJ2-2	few	CASSDRGTGELFF	TGTGCCAGCAGTGACAGGGGCACCGGGGAGCTGTTTTTT
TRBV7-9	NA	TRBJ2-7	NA	CASSRGQHEQYF	TGTGCCAGCAGCCGCGGACAGCACGAGCAGTACTTC
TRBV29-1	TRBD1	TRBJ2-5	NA	CSVQRGPETQYF	TGCAGCGTTCAAAGGGGGCCCGAGACCCAGTACTTC
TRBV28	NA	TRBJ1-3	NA	CASSFVSSSGNTIYF	TGTGCCAGCAGTTTCGTTTCCAGCTCTGGAAACACCATATATTTT
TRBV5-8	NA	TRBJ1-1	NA	CASSLSSLNTEAFF	TGTGCCAGCAGCTTGTCTTCTCTGAACACTGAAGCTTTCTTT
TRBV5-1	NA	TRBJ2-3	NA	CASSYEGGTDTQYF	TGCGCCAGCAGCTATGAGGGCGGCACAGATACGCAGTATTTT
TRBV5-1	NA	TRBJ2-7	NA	CASSPTIAYEQYF	TGCGCCAGCAGCCCTACAATAGCCTACGAGCAGTACTTC
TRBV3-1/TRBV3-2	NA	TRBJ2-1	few	CASSQARRRHEQFF	TGTGCCAGCAGCCAAGCCCGACGCCGCCATGAGCAGTTCTTC